Below, 27 T cell receptor beta chains from the same sample are listed, as sequenced in a study of T cells in Graves' hyperthyroidism and ophthalmopathy. Researchers amplified the TCR beta CDR3 regions from RNA transcripts. First-round RT-PCR of the TCR CDR3 relied on the HTBI primer set. MiXCR was run by TCRdb on the multiplex PCR reads, yielding one entry per CDR3 protein. The sample holds 400,000 to 600,000 distinct CDR3 sequences; more than 15% are singletons and the top ten take approximately 32%. The sample consisted of blood. The source of these receptors is a woman younger than 45 with Graves' ophthalmopathy.

This clonotype showed up many times. This chain joins TRBV11-2 and TRBJ1-1, with a tentative D call TRBD1 (6 bases). This CDR3 is built from 14 residues. V was trimmed by 5 bases and J by 4 bases, leaving 14 bases between them. Germline V gene lookup returns CDR1 SGHAT and CDR2 FQNNGV. This CDR3 is CASSKGGGATEAFF. CDR3 in DNA: TGTGCCAGCAGCAAAGGGGGAGGGGCCACTGAAGCTTTCTTT.

J is TRBJ2-2 and V is TRBV20-1; no clear D gene. V was shortened by 6 bases and J by 4 bases, with 15 bases between the two germline ends. Germline CDR1 reads DFQATT; CDR2 reads SNEGSKA (reference sequence). The length of the CDR3 is 14 residues. The CDR3 loop is CSARPSTVTGELFF. In DNA form, the CDR3 reads TGCAGTGCAAGGCCCTCGACGGTCACCGGGGAGCTGTTTTTT.

This rearrangement joins TRBV6-1 to TRBJ2-5; perhaps TRBD2 as D (5 bases). This CDR3 spans 15 amino acids. CDR1 is MNHNS, CDR2 SASEGT, per germline. V gave up 6 bases and J gave up 4 bases, with 18 bases separating them. CDR3 bases: TGTGCCAGCAGACAAGGGAGTGGTGGATTAGAGACCCAGTACTTC. Translating gives CASRQGSGGLETQYF.

This clonotype came up once. The chain joins TRBV7-3 to TRBJ2-2; 8 nucleotides line up with TRBD1. Germline assignment: CDR1 SGHTA and CDR2 FQGTGA. CDR3 length equals 16 residues. V gave up 4 bases and J gave up 1 base; unmatched junction bases: 5. This chain's CDR3 is CASSWDRRGNTGELFF. The CDR3 DNA sequence: TGTGCCAGCAGCTGGGACAGGCGGGGGAACACCGGGGAGCTGTTTTTT. The whole variable domain, filled in from reference TRBV7-3 and TRBJ2-2, reads GAGVSQTPSNKVTEKGKYVELRCDPISGHTALYWYRQSLGQGPEFLIYFQGTGAADDSGLPNDRFFAVRPEGSVSTLKIQRTERGDSAVYLCASSWDRRGNTGELFFGEGSRLTVL.

This clonotype was picked up many times. The chain links TRBV5-1 to TRBJ2-1, with TRBD2 matching 12 bases. The CDR3 covers 16 residues. Trimming took 0 bases from V and 6 from J; bases not matched to a gene: 4. In germline, CDR1 is SGHRS, CDR2 YFSETQ. Written as DNA, the CDR3 is TGCGCCAGCAGCTTGGGACTAGCGGGAGACCTCAATGAGCAGTTCTTC. Protein: CASSLGLAGDLNEQFF.

The chain has TRBV25-1 and TRBJ2-1; either TRBD1 or TRBD2 may fit D (5 bases each). V lost 3 bases and J lost 9, with 24 bases in between. There are 17 residues in the CDR3. Germline V lookup: CDR1 MGHDK, CDR2 SYGVNS. The CDR3 here is CASSDRTGRRRYAEQFF. CDR3 in DNA: TGTGCCAGCAGTGATCGTACGGGACGCCGAAGGTATGCTGAGCAGTTCTTC.

In this sample, this clonotype turned up many times. The V call is TRBV20-1, the J call TRBJ1-2, with D maybe TRBD1 (6 bases). From germline, CDR1 is DFQATT and CDR2 SNEGSKA (reference sequence). CDR3 size: 12 residues. V lost 0 bases and J 4 bases, leaving 6 bases between the germline ends. The CDR3 nucleotides are TGCAGTGCTAGAGACAGGGGCTATGGCTACACCTTC. It translates to CSARDRGYGYTF.

The sample holds many counts of this clonotype. V and J are TRBV5-1 and TRBJ2-1; D could derive from TRBD1 or TRBD2 (6 bases each). The CDR3 loop spans 15 amino acids. The germline CDR1 and CDR2 sequences are SGHRS and YFSETQ. Trimming stripped 3 bases from V and 7 bases from J, with 17 bases between. For the CDR3, the DNA is TGCGCCAGCAGCTGGGGGGCTTCGAAGCCGAATGAGCAGTTCTTC. This sequence encodes CASSWGASKPNEQFF.

V gene TRBV19 combines with J gene TRBJ2-1; maybe TRBD1 (5 bases). Deletions cut 7 bases from V and 1 base from J, with 20 bases between. The length of the CDR3 is 17 residues. Germline CDR1 reads LNHDA; CDR2 reads SQIVND (reference sequence). The DNA of the CDR3 is TGTGCCAGTAAGGGGCAGGATGCCCTAAGATCCTACAATGAGCAGTTCTTC. Amino acid sequence: CASKGQDALRSYNEQFF.

The gene calls are TRBV12-3 or TRBV12-4 and TRBJ1-4; D gene ambiguous. This CDR3 is 12 amino acids long. V lost 3 bases and J 10 bases, leaving 9 bases between the germline ends. CDR3 sequence: CASSFGMGKLFF. CDR3 DNA sequence: TGTGCCAGCAGTTTCGGGATGGGAAAACTGTTTTTT.

This chain uses TRBV11-2 with TRBJ2-2, with D unclear. There are 14 residues in the CDR3. Deletions cut 5 bases from V and 4 bases from J, with 11 bases between. The germline gives CDR1 SGHAT, CDR2 FQNNGV. In nucleotides, the CDR3 is TGTGCCAGCAGCCCGAGGCGACCCACCGGGGAGCTGTTTTTT. This gives the protein CASSPRRPTGELFF.

This clonotype was found many times. The chain carries TRBV6-1 and TRBJ2-7; TRBD2 matches 10 bases. J gave up 5 bases and V 6 bases, and 10 bases lay outside the gene matches. The CDR3 totals 15 residues. Looked up from germline, CDR1 is MNHNS and CDR2 is SASEGT. The CDR3 protein is CASSEIAGGRDEQYF. DNA for the CDR3: TGTGCCAGCAGCGAAATAGCGGGAGGTCGTGACGAGCAGTACTTC.

This rearrangement joins TRBV28 to TRBJ2-5, with D possibly matching TRBD2 (5 bases). The CDR3 is 14 amino acids. Germline values: CDR1 MDHEN, CDR2 SYDVKM. V was trimmed by 2 bases and J by 13 bases, leaving 20 bases between them. CDR3 bases: TGTGCCAGCAGTTTAGTTATAAACCGGGAATCCGCGTACTTC. The encoded protein is CASSLVINRESAYF.

This clonotype has a count of ten or more. The rearrangement joins TRBV7-2 to TRBJ2-5; no firm D call. Germline CDR1 is SGHTA and CDR2 is FQGNSA. With 5 bases removed from V and 5 bases from J, the gap between germline ends came to 12 bases. This CDR3 comprises 13 residues. The CDR3 sequence: CASSPRARETQYF. DNA for the CDR3: TGTGCCAGCAGCCCCCGGGCGAGGGAGACCCAGTACTTC.

This clonotype was found a few times. This chain links TRBV4-1 with TRBJ2-2; the D gene is possibly TRBD1 (5 bases). The V end was cut by 0 bases, the J end by 3 bases, with 5 bases between. The V gene's germline CDR1 is MGHRA and CDR2 YSYEKL. This CDR3 comprises 14 residues. CDR3 coding DNA: TGCGCCAGCAGCCAAGAACAGGACACCGGGGAGCTGTTTTTT. This sequence encodes CASSQEQDTGELFF.

This clonotype was counted many times. The chain links TRBV5-6 to TRBJ1-1; TRBD1 might be the D (5 bases). V lost 2 bases and J lost 5, with 13 bases in between. The CDR3 has 14 amino acids. CDR1 and CDR2 (germline): SGHDT, YYEEEE. The CDR3 sequence is CASSFFLGRTEAFF. Here the CDR3 DNA reads TGTGCCAGCAGCTTCTTCTTGGGGCGGACTGAAGCTTTCTTT.

This clonotype was counted at least ten times. The chain combines TRBV28 with TRBJ2-1; D uncertain. In germline, CDR1 is MDHEN, CDR2 SYDVKM. This CDR3 has 13 amino acids. Trimming pared 3 bases from V and 4 bases from J, leaving 7 bases between. The CDR3 bases are TGTGCCAGCAGTTTTGACGGATACAATGAGCAGTTCTTC. It encodes CASSFDGYNEQFF. Drawing the rest from reference TRBV28 and TRBJ2-1, the complete variable domain is DVKVTQSSRYLVKRTGEKVFLECVQDMDHENMFWYRQDPGLGLRLIYFSYDVKMKEKGDIPEGYSVSREKKERFSLILESASTNQTSMYLCASSFDGYNEQFFGPGTRLTVL.

CDR3 loop: CASSDYRGVRGGQFF. CDR3 nucleotide sequence: TGTGCCAGCAGTGATTACAGGGGGGTGAGAGGTGGGCAGTTCTTC. The rearrangement joins TRBV28 to TRBJ2-1, with 8 bases matching TRBD1. CDR1 is MDHEN and CDR2 is SYDVKM in the germline V gene. Losses at the gene ends were 5 bases for V and 12 bases for J; bases not matched to a gene: 15. CDR3 length: 15 amino acids.

The V call is TRBV15, the J call TRBJ2-1, with 13 bases lining up with TRBD2. Germline trimming cut 5 bases from V and 9 bases from J; bases unmatched to any gene: 7. Germline CDR1 and CDR2: LNHNV and YYDKDF (reference sequence). CDR3 length: 15 residues. CDR3 sequence: CATSFRTSGSSEQFF. CDR3 nucleotides: TGTGCCACCAGCTTTCGGACTAGCGGGAGTTCTGAGCAGTTCTTC.

This sequence joins TRBV2 and TRBJ2-3; no definite D call. Germline V gene sequence: CDR1 SNHLY, CDR2 FYNNEI. This CDR3 region has 15 residues. V lost 4 bases, J lost 2 bases, and 13 bases lay in between. The CDR3 spells CASSGIAGVTDTQYF. Here the CDR3 DNA reads TGTGCCAGCAGTGGCATAGCAGGAGTCACAGATACGCAGTATTTT.

This clonotype was detected only a few times. The rearrangement links TRBV6-1 to TRBJ1-2; D ambiguous. The germline V gene encodes CDR1 MNHNS and CDR2 SASEGT. Trimming took 0 bases from V and 7 from J, leaving 9 bases between them. This CDR3 contains 13 residues. In DNA form, the CDR3 reads TGTGCCAGCAGTGAAGCGCGGGTGGGTGGCTACACCTTC. Translating gives CASSEARVGGYTF.

At least ten counts were recorded for this clonotype. The DNA of the CDR3 is TGCAGCGTCGGACAGGGTGGGGATACGCAGTATTTT. Translated, it gives CSVGQGGDTQYF. The V gene is TRBV29-1, the J gene TRBJ2-3; 8 nucleotides agree with TRBD1. Trimming removed 6 bases from V and 6 bases from J; junction bases left unmatched: 5. Germline CDR1 and CDR2: SQVTM and ANQGSEA. The CDR3 contains 12 residues.

This clonotype was seen repeatedly, ten times or more. The rearrangement uses TRBV20-1 and TRBJ2-3; D not resolved. The CDR3 sequence is 11 residues long. The V end was cut by 5 bases, the J end by 7 bases, with 10 bases between. The germline CDR1 and CDR2 sequences are DFQATT and SNEGSKA (reference sequence). The CDR3 DNA reads TGCAGTGCTCCCCGGTTGAATACGCAGTATTTT. Encoded protein: CSAPRLNTQYF.

This clonotype is a singleton in its sample. V usage is TRBV6-5 and J usage is TRBJ1-2; the match to TRBD1 covers 9 bases. The CDR3 is 15 amino acids. Germline CDR1 reads MNHEY; CDR2 reads SVGAGI. V lost 0 bases and J lost 2; bases outside the gene matches: 1. Here the CDR3 DNA reads TGTGCCAGCAGTTACTCGGGACAGGGAAACTATGGCTACACCTTC. It translates to CASSYSGQGNYGYTF.

V usage is TRBV5-6 and J usage is TRBJ2-1, with 13 positions matching TRBD2. The V gene's germline CDR1 is SGHDT and CDR2 YYEEEE. Unmatched junction bases numbered 4, after V lost 4 bases and J lost 3 bases. The CDR3 covers 16 residues. DNA of the CDR3: TGTGCCAGCAGCGTGACTAGCGGGAGGTTCTACAATGAGCAGTTCTTC. As protein: CASSVTSGRFYNEQFF.

The gene calls are TRBV14 and TRBJ2-7; 9 bases align to TRBD2. Germline V gene data show CDR1 as SGHDN and CDR2 as FVKESK. The ends lost 5 bases at V and 6 bases at J; junction bases unmatched: 8. The CDR3 spans 14 residues. The CDR3, as DNA: TGTGCCAGCAGCTCGGCGGGAGGGCCAGCCGAGCAGTACTTC. Its translation: CASSSAGGPAEQYF.

The CDR3 nucleotides read TGTGCCAGCAGTTACGAACGAGGGGGGGGATCCTACAATGAGCAGTTCTTC. Translation gives CASSYERGGGSYNEQFF. The J gene is TRBJ2-1, the V gene TRBV6-5; D possibly corresponds to TRBD2 (7 bases). The CDR3 consists of 17 residues. V lost 2 bases, J lost 1 base, and 15 bases lay in between. Germline V gene lookup returns CDR1 MNHEY and CDR2 SVGAGI.